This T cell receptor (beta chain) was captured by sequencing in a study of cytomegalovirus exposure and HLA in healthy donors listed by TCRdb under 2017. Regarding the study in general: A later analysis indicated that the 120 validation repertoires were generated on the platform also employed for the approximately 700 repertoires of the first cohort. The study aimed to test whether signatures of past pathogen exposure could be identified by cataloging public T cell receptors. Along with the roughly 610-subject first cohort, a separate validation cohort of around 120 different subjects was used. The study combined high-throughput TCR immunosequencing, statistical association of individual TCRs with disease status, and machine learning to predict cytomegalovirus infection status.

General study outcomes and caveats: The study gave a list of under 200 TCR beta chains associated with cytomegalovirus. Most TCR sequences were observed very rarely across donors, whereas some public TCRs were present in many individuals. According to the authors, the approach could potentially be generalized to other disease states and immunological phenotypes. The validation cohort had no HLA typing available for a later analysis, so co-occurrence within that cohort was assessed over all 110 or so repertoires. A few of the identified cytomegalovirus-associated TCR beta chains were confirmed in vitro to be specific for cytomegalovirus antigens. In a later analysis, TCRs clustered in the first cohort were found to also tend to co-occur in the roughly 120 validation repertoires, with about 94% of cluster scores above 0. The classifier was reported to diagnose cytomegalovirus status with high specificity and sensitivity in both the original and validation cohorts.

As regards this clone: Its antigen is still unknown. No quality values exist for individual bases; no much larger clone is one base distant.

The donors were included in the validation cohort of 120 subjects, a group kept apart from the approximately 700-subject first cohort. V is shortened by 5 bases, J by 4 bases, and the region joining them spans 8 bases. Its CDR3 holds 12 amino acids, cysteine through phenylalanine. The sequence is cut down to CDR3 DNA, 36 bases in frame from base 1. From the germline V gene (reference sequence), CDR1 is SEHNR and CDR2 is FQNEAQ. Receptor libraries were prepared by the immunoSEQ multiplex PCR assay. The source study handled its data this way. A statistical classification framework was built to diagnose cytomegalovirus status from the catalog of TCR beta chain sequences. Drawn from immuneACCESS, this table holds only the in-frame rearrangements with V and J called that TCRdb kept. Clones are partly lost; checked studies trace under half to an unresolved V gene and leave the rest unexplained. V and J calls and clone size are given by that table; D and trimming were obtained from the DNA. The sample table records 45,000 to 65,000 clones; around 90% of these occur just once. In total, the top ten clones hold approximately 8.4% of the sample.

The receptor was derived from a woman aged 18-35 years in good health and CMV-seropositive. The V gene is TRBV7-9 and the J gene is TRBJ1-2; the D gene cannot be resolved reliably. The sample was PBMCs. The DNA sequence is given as TGTGCCAGCAGCCCTACCTTCTATGGCTACACCTTC. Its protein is CASSPTFYGYTF.